This T cell receptor beta chain was recovered during a study of PD-1 blockade in classical Hodgkin lymphoma. Findings and limits, study-wide: The study found complete responders had baseline diversity similar to newly diagnosed patients. Some patients began nivolumab under 1 year after ASCT. These patients were excluded from later analyses. According to reports, newly diagnosed patients had lower baseline TCR diversity than healthy donors, and relapsed/refractory patients had lower baseline TCR diversity still.

Each and every patient relapsed after autologous stem cell transplantation, and patients got differing brentuximab vedotin exposure. Assay used: immunoSEQ multiplex PCR; TCRdb lists only in-frame clones, some missing. The data show about 36,000 clones, with almost 70% seen just once and roughly an eighth held by the top ten. This clone was seen once. Its antigen is unknown. CDR1 is SGHNT and CDR2 is YENEEA in the germline V gene. V shed 4 bases, J shed 6 bases, and the junction held 4 bases outside the gene matches. This CDR3 comprises 16 residues. Sequenced here: peripheral blood mononuclear cells (PBMCs), sampled before the second cycle of nivolumab. The genes are TRBV11-3 and TRBJ2-1, with TRBD2 matching over 15 bases. This TCR came from a human donor with classical Hodgkin lymphoma. The CDR3 here is CASSSGLAGGSNEQFF. The CDR3 region has the DNA TGTGCCAGCAGCTCGGGACTAGCGGGGGGAAGCAATGAGCAGTTCTTC.